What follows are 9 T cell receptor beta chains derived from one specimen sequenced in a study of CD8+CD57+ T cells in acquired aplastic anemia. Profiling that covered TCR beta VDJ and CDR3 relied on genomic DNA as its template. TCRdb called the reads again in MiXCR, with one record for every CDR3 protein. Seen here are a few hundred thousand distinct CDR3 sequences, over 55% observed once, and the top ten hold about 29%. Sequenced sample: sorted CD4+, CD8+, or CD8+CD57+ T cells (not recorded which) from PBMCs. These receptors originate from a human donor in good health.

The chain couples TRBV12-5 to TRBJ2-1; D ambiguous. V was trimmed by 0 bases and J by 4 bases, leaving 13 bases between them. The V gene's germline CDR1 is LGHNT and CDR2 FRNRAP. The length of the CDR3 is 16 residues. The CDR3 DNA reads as TGTGCTAGTGGTTTGGTAGTCGGATCGCTATACAATGAGCAGTTCTTC. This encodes CASGLVVGSLYNEQFF. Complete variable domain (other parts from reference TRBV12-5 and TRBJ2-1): DARVTQTPRHKVTEMGQEVTMRCQPILGHNTVFWYRQTMMQGLELLAYFRNRAPLDDSGMPKDRFSAEMPDATLATLKIQPSEPRDSAVYFCASGLVVGSLYNEQFFGPGTRLTVL.

CDR3 DNA: TGTGCCAGTAGTTCGCCGGGATTTCTAACAGCGGTGGGGCAGTTCTTC. Translation: CASSSPGFLTAVGQFF. This sequence joins TRBV19 and TRBJ2-1; D is perhaps TRBD2 (5 bases). Per the germline V gene, CDR1 is LNHDA and CDR2 is SQIVND (reference sequence). The ends were cut back, 5 bases at V and 12 bases at J, with 26 bases in the middle. The CDR3 has 16 amino acids.

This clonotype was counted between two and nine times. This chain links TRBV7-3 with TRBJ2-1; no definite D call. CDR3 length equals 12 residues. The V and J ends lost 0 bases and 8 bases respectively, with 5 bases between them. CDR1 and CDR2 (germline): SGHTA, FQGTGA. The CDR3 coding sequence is TGTGCCAGCAGCTTAACGTATGATGAGCAGTTCTTC. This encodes CASSLTYDEQFF.

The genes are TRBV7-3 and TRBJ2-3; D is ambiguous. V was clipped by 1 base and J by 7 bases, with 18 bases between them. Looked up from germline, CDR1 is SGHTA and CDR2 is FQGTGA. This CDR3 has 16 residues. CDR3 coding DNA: TGTGCCAGCAGCTTAAGGGCGTCCGGGTCAAGCTATACGCAGTATTTT. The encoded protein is CASSLRASGSSYTQYF. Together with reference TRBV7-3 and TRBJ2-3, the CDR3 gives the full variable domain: GAGVSQTPSNKVTEKGKYVELRCDPISGHTALYWYRQSLGQGPEFLIYFQGTGAADDSGLPNDRFFAVRPEGSVSTLKIQRTERGDSAVYLCASSLRASGSSYTQYFGPGTRLTVL.

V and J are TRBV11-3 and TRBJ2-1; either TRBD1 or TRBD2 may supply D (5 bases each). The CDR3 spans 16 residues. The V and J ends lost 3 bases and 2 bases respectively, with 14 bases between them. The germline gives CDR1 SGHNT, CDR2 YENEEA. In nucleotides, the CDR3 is TGTGCCAGCAGCTTGGGACCCCTTGGAGCCTACAATGAGCAGTTCTTC. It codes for CASSLGPLGAYNEQFF.

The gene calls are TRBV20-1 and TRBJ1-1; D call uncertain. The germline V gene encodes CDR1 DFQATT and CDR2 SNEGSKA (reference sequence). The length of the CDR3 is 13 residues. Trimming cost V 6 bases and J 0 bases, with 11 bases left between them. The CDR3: CSAVALLNTEAFF. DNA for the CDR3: TGCAGTGCAGTGGCACTCCTGAACACTGAAGCTTTCTTT.

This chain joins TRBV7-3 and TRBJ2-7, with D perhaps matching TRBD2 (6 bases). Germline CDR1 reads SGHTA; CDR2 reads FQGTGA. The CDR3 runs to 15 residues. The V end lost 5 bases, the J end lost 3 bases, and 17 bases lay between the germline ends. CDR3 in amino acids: CASSGLSKEGYEQYF. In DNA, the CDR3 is TGTGCCAGCAGCGGACTCAGTAAGGAGGGCTACGAGCAGTACTTC.

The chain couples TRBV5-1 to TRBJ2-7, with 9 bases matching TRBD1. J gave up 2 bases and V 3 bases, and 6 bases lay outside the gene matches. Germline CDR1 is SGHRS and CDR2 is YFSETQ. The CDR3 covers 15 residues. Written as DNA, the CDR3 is TGCGCCAGCAGCTCCCAGGACAGGGGAGCCTACGAGCAGTACTTC. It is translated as CASSSQDRGAYEQYF.

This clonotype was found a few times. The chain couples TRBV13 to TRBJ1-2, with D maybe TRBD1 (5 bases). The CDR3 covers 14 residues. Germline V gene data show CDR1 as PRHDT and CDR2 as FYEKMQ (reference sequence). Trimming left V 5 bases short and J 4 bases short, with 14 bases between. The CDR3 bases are TGTGCCAGCAGCATGGGACGGTCTTCCTATGGCTACACCTTC. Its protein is CASSMGRSSYGYTF.